A single sample is the source of the 11 T cell receptor beta chains below, sequenced in a study of sequential checkpoint blockade in melanoma (dated by TCRdb to between 2017 and 2020). According to the study, the label for this sample's treatment or condition signals: randomized to nivolumab then ipilimumab (arm A) or the reverse (arm B). Libraries came from the immunoSEQ multiplex PCR assay. In its TCRdb copy, this immuneACCESS table keeps in-frame sequences only and misses some clones. Where compared with another copy, unresolved V genes explain less than half of these, and the others have no known cause. The sample table shows 12,000 or so clones, and approximately 80% are seen once. The ten largest clonotypes hold 40% to 65% of the sample. The sequences come from CD8+ T cells sorted from blood (inferred from file names), collected from a patient given nivolumab and ipilimumab in sequence. The source of these receptors is a human donor with melanoma.

The J gene is TRBJ2-3, the V gene TRBV11-2; D is ambiguous. CDR1 is SGHAT, CDR2 FQNNGV, per germline. The V gene lost 5 bases and the J gene lost 4 bases, with 4 bases spanning the gap. This CDR3 has 11 residues. Here the CDR3 DNA reads TGTGCCAGCAGCCCTGCAGATACGCAGTATTTT. Translation: CASSPADTQYF.

This chain links TRBV6-5 with TRBJ1-1; D is unresolved. The CDR3 length is 15 residues. The germline V gene encodes CDR1 MNHEY and CDR2 SVGAGI. V was pared by 0 bases and J by 2 bases, with 10 bases between. This chain's CDR3 is CASSYSSGINTEAFF. In DNA form, the CDR3 reads TGTGCCAGCAGTTACTCGTCGGGGATCAACACTGAAGCTTTCTTT.

The chain recombines TRBV6-6 with TRBJ2-1, with a tentative D call TRBD1 (6 bases). The CDR3 is 15 residues long. CDR1 MNHNY and CDR2 SVGAGI come from the germline V gene (reference sequence). V was pared by 7 bases and J by 3 bases, with 16 bases between. CDR3 in amino acids: CASTITDSFYNEQFF. The CDR3 DNA reads as TGTGCCAGCACCATTACGGACAGTTTCTACAATGAGCAGTTCTTC.

J is TRBJ2-7 and V is TRBV10-3; TRBD1 matches at 9 bases. Germline V gene data show CDR1 as ENHRY and CDR2 as SYGVKD. CDR3 length: 15 residues. The junction had 3 bases not matched to a gene; V was cut back by 0 bases and J by 3 bases. CDR3 coding DNA: TGTGCCATCAGTGAGTCCGGGACAGGGTTCTACGAGCAGTACTTC. Residues: CAISESGTGFYEQYF.

The chain uses TRBV5-6 and TRBJ1-5, with D perhaps matching TRBD1 (5 bases). CDR3 length equals 15 residues. V was cut by 2 bases and J by 4 bases, with 13 bases left in between. Germline V lookup: CDR1 SGHDT, CDR2 YYEEEE. Here the CDR3 reads CASSFFSGNNQPQHF. Written as DNA, the CDR3 is TGTGCCAGCAGCTTTTTTTCAGGGAATAATCAGCCCCAGCATTTT.

The chain joins TRBV27 to TRBJ2-3; the match to TRBD2 covers 8 bases. The CDR3 has 17 residues. The germline gives CDR1 MNHEY, CDR2 SMNVEV (reference sequence). V lost 5 bases and J lost 0; bases outside the gene matches: 10. The CDR3 spells CASSRSVAGLSTDTQYF. CDR3 DNA: TGTGCCAGCAGTAGATCCGTAGCGGGGCTTAGCACAGATACGCAGTATTTT.

The V call is TRBV10-3, the J call TRBJ2-1; D unclear. Germline CDR1 reads ENHRY; CDR2 reads SYGVKD. The CDR3 contains 14 residues. V was clipped by 1 base and J by 3 bases, with 7 bases between them. DNA of the CDR3: TGTGCCATCAGTGAGTATCTAGTCTACAATGAGCAGTTCTTC. Translating gives CAISEYLVYNEQFF.

The chain employs TRBV2 and TRBJ1-1; TRBD1 is a possible D gene (6 bases). This CDR3 region has 10 residues. V lost 8 bases, J lost 8 bases, and 9 bases lay in between. Germline CDR1 and CDR2: SNHLY and FYNNEI. CDR3 DNA sequence: TGTGCCAGCGACCAGGGGGAAGCTTTCTTT. It encodes CASDQGEAFF.

This clone has just a few counts. V usage is TRBV19 and J usage is TRBJ2-2; the D gene is possibly TRBD1 (5 bases). Germline assignment: CDR1 LNHDA and CDR2 SQIVND (reference sequence). The CDR3 sequence is 14 residues long. Trimming took 2 bases from V and 6 from J, leaving 10 bases between them. The CDR3 region is CASSILGAAGELFF. In DNA form, the CDR3 reads TGTGCCAGTAGTATATTAGGGGCAGCCGGGGAGCTGTTTTTT.

V is TRBV7-9 and J is TRBJ2-5; 9 bases fit TRBD1. The V and J ends lost 5 bases and 2 bases, in that order; junction bases with no gene match: 6. CDR3 length: 15 amino acids. Germline V gene lookup returns CDR1 SEHNR and CDR2 FQNEAQ (reference sequence). CDR3 sequence: CASSLRGQGQETQYF. CDR3 coding DNA: TGTGCCAGCAGCCTCCGCGGACAGGGGCAAGAGACCCAGTACTTC.

The J gene is TRBJ1-2, the V gene TRBV6-1; D is unresolved. The CDR3 has 12 amino acids. CDR1 and CDR2 from the germline V gene are MNHNS and SASEGT. Between the trimmed V and J ends, which lost 3 bases and 5 bases, there was a span of 7 bases. The CDR3 DNA reads TGTGCCAGCAGTGATGAGGTTTATGGCTACACCTTC. This encodes CASSDEVYGYTF.